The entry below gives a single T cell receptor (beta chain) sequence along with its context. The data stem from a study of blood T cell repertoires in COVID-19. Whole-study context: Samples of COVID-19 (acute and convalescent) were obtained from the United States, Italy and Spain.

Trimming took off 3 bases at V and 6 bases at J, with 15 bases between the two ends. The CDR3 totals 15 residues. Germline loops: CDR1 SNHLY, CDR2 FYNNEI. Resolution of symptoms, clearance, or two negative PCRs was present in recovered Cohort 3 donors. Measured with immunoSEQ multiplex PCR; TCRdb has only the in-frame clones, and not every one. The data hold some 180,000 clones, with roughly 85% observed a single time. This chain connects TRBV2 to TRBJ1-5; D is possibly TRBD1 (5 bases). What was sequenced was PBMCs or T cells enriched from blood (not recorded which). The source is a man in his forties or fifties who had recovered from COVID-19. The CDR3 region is CASSDRGGIGQPQHF. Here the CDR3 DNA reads TGTGCCAGCAGTGACCGGGGGGGTATCGGTCAGCCCCAGCATTTT.